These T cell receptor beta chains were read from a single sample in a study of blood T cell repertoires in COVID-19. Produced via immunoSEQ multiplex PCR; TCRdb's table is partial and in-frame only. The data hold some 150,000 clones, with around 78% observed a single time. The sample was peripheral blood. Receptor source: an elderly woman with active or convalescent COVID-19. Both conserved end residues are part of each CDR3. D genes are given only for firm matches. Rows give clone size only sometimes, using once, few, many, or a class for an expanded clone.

CDR3aa: CASSVRGVGTGELFF
CDR3nt: TGTGCCAGCAGCGTACGGGGAGTGGGCACCGGGGAGCTGTTTTTT
v_gene: TRBV9
j_gene: TRBJ2-2
d_gene: .
abundance: few

CDR3aa: CASREGQSLQETQYF
CDR3nt: TGTGCCAGCAGGGAGGGACAGAGCCTACAAGAGACCCAGTACTTC
v_gene: TRBV6-5
j_gene: TRBJ2-5
d_gene: .
abundance: few

CDR3aa: CASSQTGGQKTDTQYF
CDR3nt: TGTGCCAGCAGCCAAACTGGGGGACAGAAAACAGATACGCAGTATTTT
v_gene: TRBV14
j_gene: TRBJ2-3
d_gene: TRBD1
abundance: .

CDR3aa: CASSFGVNSPLHF
CDR3nt: TGTGCCAGCAGTTTCGGTGTAAATTCACCCCTCCACTTT
v_gene: TRBV27
j_gene: TRBJ1-6
d_gene: .
abundance: .

CDR3aa: CATRTGNYGYTF
CDR3nt: TGTGCCACCCGGACAGGGAACTATGGCTACACCTTC
v_gene: TRBV19
j_gene: TRBJ1-2
d_gene: TRBD1
abundance: .

CDR3aa: CASSLRTGDAEAFF
CDR3nt: TGCGCCAGCAGCTTGAGAACAGGGGACGCTGAAGCTTTCTTT
v_gene: TRBV5-1
j_gene: TRBJ1-1
d_gene: TRBD1
abundance: once

CDR3aa: CASSVGTGWEPQHF
CDR3nt: TGTGCCAGCAGCGTAGGGACAGGGTGGGAGCCCCAGCATTTT
v_gene: TRBV9
j_gene: TRBJ1-5
d_gene: TRBD1
abundance: few

CDR3aa: CASSLGASFYNEQFF
CDR3nt: TGCGCCAGCAGCTTGGGGGCTAGCTTCTACAATGAGCAGTTCTTC
v_gene: TRBV5-1
j_gene: TRBJ2-1
d_gene: .
abundance: .

CDR3aa: CASSAWGLRDRDSYEQYF
CDR3nt: TGCGCCAGCAGCGCCTGGGGGCTAAGGGACAGGGACTCCTACGAGCAGTACTTC
v_gene: TRBV4-1
j_gene: TRBJ2-7
d_gene: TRBD1
abundance: .

CDR3aa: CASQTGQNEKLFF
CDR3nt: TGCGCCAGCCAGACGGGACAGAATGAAAAACTGTTTTTT
v_gene: TRBV10-2
j_gene: TRBJ1-4
d_gene: TRBD1
abundance: .

CDR3aa: CASSSMDRTNTGELFF
CDR3nt: TGTGCCAGCAGCTCGATGGACAGGACGAACACCGGGGAGCTGTTTTTT
v_gene: TRBV5-4
j_gene: TRBJ2-2
d_gene: TRBD1
abundance: once

CDR3aa: CASSPDRRTEAFF
CDR3nt: TGTGCCAGTAGTCCCGACAGACGCACTGAAGCTTTCTTT
v_gene: TRBV19
j_gene: TRBJ1-1
d_gene: .
abundance: .

CDR3aa: CASSSSTGSTDTQYF
CDR3nt: TGTGCCAGCAGCTCTTCTACGGGGAGCACAGATACGCAGTATTTT
v_gene: TRBV7-9
j_gene: TRBJ2-3
d_gene: .
abundance: .

CDR3aa: CASRKDREETQYF
CDR3nt: TGTGCCAGCAGAAAGGACAGGGAAGAGACCCAGTACTTC
v_gene: TRBV2
j_gene: TRBJ2-5
d_gene: TRBD1
abundance: once

CDR3aa: CATRRQRTEAFF
CDR3nt: TGTGCCACCAGAAGACAGCGCACTGAAGCTTTCTTT
v_gene: TRBV15
j_gene: TRBJ1-1
d_gene: .
abundance: .

CDR3aa: CASSLASGPLVEQYF
CDR3nt: TGTGCCAGCAGCTTGGCTAGCGGGCCTTTGGTAGAGCAGTACTTC
v_gene: TRBV28
j_gene: TRBJ2-7
d_gene: TRBD2
abundance: .

CDR3aa: CSAPRRGEQYF
CDR3nt: TGCAGTGCCCCGAGGCGTGGCGAGCAGTACTTC
v_gene: TRBV20-1
j_gene: TRBJ2-7
d_gene: .
abundance: .

CDR3aa: CASSLRGSNQPQHF
CDR3nt: TGTGCCAGCAGCTTGCGGGGTAGCAATCAGCCCCAGCATTTT
v_gene: TRBV7-9
j_gene: TRBJ1-5
d_gene: .
abundance: .

CDR3aa: CASSQDSGPGGTQYF
CDR3nt: TGTGCCAGCAGCCAAGACTCCGGTCCGGGGGGGACCCAGTACTTC
v_gene: TRBV3-1/TRBV3-2
j_gene: TRBJ2-5
d_gene: TRBD2
abundance: .

CDR3aa: CASSAGIYEQYF
CDR3nt: TGTGCCAGCAGCGCAGGGATTTACGAGCAGTACTTC
v_gene: TRBV7-9
j_gene: TRBJ2-7
d_gene: .
abundance: .

CDR3aa: CASSYSPGGGEKLFF
CDR3nt: TGTGCCAGCAGTTACTCACCAGGGGGCGGTGAAAAACTGTTTTTT
v_gene: TRBV6-5
j_gene: TRBJ1-4
d_gene: TRBD1
abundance: .

CDR3aa: CASRTSGGAADTQYF
CDR3nt: TGTGCCAGCAGAACTAGCGGGGGGGCCGCAGATACGCAGTATTTT
v_gene: TRBV4-2
j_gene: TRBJ2-3
d_gene: TRBD2
abundance: .

CDR3aa: CASSPRTGVDKKLFF
CDR3nt: TGTGCCAGCAGCCCAAGGACAGGGGTTGACAAAAAACTGTTTTTT
v_gene: TRBV9
j_gene: TRBJ1-4
d_gene: TRBD1
abundance: .

CDR3aa: CASSELRLGTAYNSPLHF
CDR3nt: TGTGCCAGCAGTGAATTAAGGCTCGGGACAGCCTATAATTCACCCCTCCACTTT
v_gene: TRBV2
j_gene: TRBJ1-6
d_gene: TRBD1
abundance: .

CDR3aa: CASSFTEIGSGKLFF
CDR3nt: TGTGCCAGCAGTTTTACCGAAATTGGTTCGGGAAAACTGTTTTTT
v_gene: TRBV6-5
j_gene: TRBJ1-4
d_gene: .
abundance: .

CDR3aa: CASSPQTGRLFEQYF
CDR3nt: TGTGCCAGCAGCCCACAGACAGGGCGGCTCTTCGAGCAGTACTTC
v_gene: TRBV14
j_gene: TRBJ2-7
d_gene: TRBD1
abundance: .

CDR3aa: CASSWTGNTGELFF
CDR3nt: TGTGCCAGCAGCTGGACAGGGAACACCGGGGAGCTGTTTTTT
v_gene: TRBV11-2
j_gene: TRBJ2-2
d_gene: TRBD1
abundance: .

CDR3aa: CASSQDRTGRVFF
CDR3nt: TGCGCCAGCAGCCAAGATCGCACAGGGAGGGTGTTTTTT
v_gene: TRBV4-3
j_gene: TRBJ2-2
d_gene: .
abundance: .

CDR3aa: CASSLRGMSSPLHF
CDR3nt: TGTGCCAGCAGCCTCAGGGGGATGAGTTCACCCCTCCACTTT
v_gene: TRBV7-9
j_gene: TRBJ1-6
d_gene: TRBD1
abundance: .

CDR3aa: CASSRQEDNSPLHF
CDR3nt: TGTGCCAGCTCCCGGCAGGAAGATAATTCACCCCTCCACTTT
v_gene: TRBV18
j_gene: TRBJ1-6
d_gene: .
abundance: .

CDR3aa: CASSQLGQGRDTQYF
CDR3nt: TGTGCCAGCAGCCAGCTAGGACAGGGGAGGGATACGCAGTATTTT
v_gene: TRBV5-5
j_gene: TRBJ2-3
d_gene: TRBD1
abundance: .

CDR3aa: CASSLPGVQTEAFF
CDR3nt: TGCGCCAGCAGCTTACCAGGGGTTCAGACTGAAGCTTTCTTT
v_gene: TRBV5-1
j_gene: TRBJ1-1
d_gene: .
abundance: .

CDR3aa: CAIRTSATAYEQYF
CDR3nt: TGTGCCATCAGGACTAGCGCGACCGCCTACGAGCAGTACTTC
v_gene: TRBV10-3
j_gene: TRBJ2-7
d_gene: TRBD2
abundance: .

CDR3aa: CASSQRSITGELFF
CDR3nt: TGCGCCAGCAGCCAAAGGAGCATCACCGGGGAGCTGTTTTTT
v_gene: TRBV4-1
j_gene: TRBJ2-2
d_gene: .
abundance: .